This T cell receptor (beta chain) stems from a study of T cells after posttransplantation cyclophosphamide listed by TCRdb under 2016. Describing the broader study: Using TRB sequencing, the study followed how the T cell repertoire reconstituted after myeloablative bone marrow transplantation in which posttransplantation cyclophosphamide served as GVHD prophylaxis. Because TRA and TRB clonality correlated tightly in fewer than 10 samples, the subsequent TCR analyses were limited to TRB only. Public TRB sequences were queried against a database of over 3,500 sequences associated with responses to pathogens, tumor antigens, self-antigens and alloantigens. TRB sequencing was also done on up to roughly 3 additional blood samples from 2 to 5.2 years after transplant in 3 patients, and on pretransplant blood from several patients. Samples from a few dozen PTCy-treated patients and 15 to 20 related bone marrow donors of those patients were subjected to antigen receptor sequencing. Blood from all 35 or so PTCy patients with 1-year posttransplant specimens was subjected to TRB sequencing. Broad study findings and their caveats: Donor-recipient similarity was low at 1-2 months but increased during the first year, and donor CD8+ memory clones often dominated later blood repertoires. Across approximately 45 patients, TRB clonality was highly associated with recipient CMV seropositivity and CMV reactivation, and diversity in PTCy patients was similar to diversity in CNI/methotrexate controls. The TRB repertoires of T cells infiltrating skin or the GI tract showed only limited overlap with the TRB repertoires found in blood.

V is reduced by 8 bases and J by 9 bases, leaving a spacing of 22 bases between them. Per the germline V gene, MNHEY is the CDR1 and SVGAGI is the CDR2. The CDR3 has 14 amino acids, counting the end cysteine and phenylalanine. Just the 42-base CDR3 DNA is kept, in frame starting at base 1. Viable CD3+CD4+ or CD3+CD8+ cells that were CCR7+CD45RA+CD45RO-CD95-CD27+CD28+ were defined as naive T cells. On the day of marrow donation, related bone marrow donors gave peripheral blood samples. Peripheral blood and bone marrow mononuclear cells were isolated by Ficoll-Hypaque density centrifugation and were cryopreserved. Sorting of CD4+ and CD8+ T cells, including naive and memory subsets, was performed by FACS on a FACSAria II. Comments on this clone: Its antigen specificity is not known. Per-nucleotide qualities are absent, and no much larger clonotype sits a single base away.

TRB sequencing was run on genomic DNA with either the immunoSEQ assay at survey resolution or the hsTCRB kit. In the source study's methods: The immunoSEQ software handled initial read processing, and the LymphoSeq R package was used for repertoire analyses. Clonality was computed as 1 minus normalized Shannon entropy, and a Gini coefficient was also calculated for each TRB dataset. To infer phenotypes in unsorted samples, TRB sequences from sorted subsets of the recipient or donor were mapped onto the unsorted samples of the same recipient. Sourced from immuneACCESS, this table was stored by TCRdb with only in-frame sequences that have V and J called. A share of the clones is absent; for the studies checked, an unresolved V gene accounts for under half, and the remainder has no known explanation. The V and J calls and clone size are taken from that table; D and trimming were inferred from the DNA. This sample has about 32,000 clones in its table, and over 75% of those were observed once. In total, the top ten clones hold 0.1% of the sample.

The sequenced material came from naive CD4+ T cells sorted from blood. The rearrangement combines TRBV6-5 with TRBJ1-1; a tentative D match to TRBD1 spans 6 bases. The receptor was derived from a man in his thirties or forties in good health and a related stem cell transplant donor. Here the CDR3 is given as CASLGAENEQKAFF. The bases are TGTGCCAGCTTGGGGGCGGAGAACGAGCAGAAAGCTTTCTTT.